What follows are 8 T cell receptor beta chains derived from one specimen sequenced in a study of blood T cell repertoires in COVID-19. Clones were sequenced by immunoSEQ multiplex PCR, and TCRdb holds only the in-frame ones, with some missing. This table holds 20,000 to 25,000 clones, around 90% found once. Sample: peripheral blood. These receptors all stem from a man aged 70 or older with acute or convalescent COVID-19.

This sequence joins TRBV6-5 and TRBJ1-6; D is ambiguous. Germline V gives CDR1 MNHEY, CDR2 SVGAGI. This CDR3 is built from 13 residues. V dropped 6 bases and J dropped 10 bases, with 13 bases sitting between them. CDR3 sequence (DNA): TGTGCCAGCAGGAGAGACATCCTGTCACCCCTCCACTTT. Translating gives CASRRDILSPLHF.

V and J are TRBV7-9 and TRBJ1-3; no clear D. The CDR3 totals 15 residues. CDR1 and CDR2 from the germline V gene are SEHNR and FQNEAQ (reference sequence). V dropped 1 base and J dropped 0 bases, with 7 bases sitting between them. This chain's CDR3 is CASSLELLSGNTIYF. The CDR3 nucleotides are TGTGCCAGCAGCTTAGAACTGCTCTCTGGAAACACCATATATTTT.

This chain joins TRBV7-2 and TRBJ2-7; 7 bases align to TRBD1. The V segment lost 4 bases and the J segment 0 bases; nucleotides outside the gene matches: 3. The length of the CDR3 is 14 residues. Germline assignment: CDR1 SGHTA and CDR2 FQGNSA. Here the CDR3 reads CASSSDRFSYEQYF. CDR3 DNA: TGTGCCAGCAGCTCGGACAGGTTCTCCTACGAGCAGTACTTC.

The chain uses TRBV3-1 (or the pseudogene TRBV3-2) and TRBJ1-2, with D perhaps TRBD1 (6 bases). There are 16 residues in the CDR3. CDR1 is LGHDT and CDR2 is YNNKEL in the germline V gene (reference sequence). Trimming removed 4 bases from V and 5 bases from J, with 20 bases in between. DNA of the CDR3: TGTGCCAGCAGCCCCGGGACACAATCAAGAAGATATGGCTACACCTTC. This gives the protein CASSPGTQSRRYGYTF.

The chain couples TRBV5-1 to TRBJ2-1, with TRBD2 matching over 11 bases. Trimming cost V 4 bases and J 3 bases; bases outside gene matches: 15. CDR1 SGHRS and CDR2 YFSETQ come from the germline V gene. The CDR3 totals 19 residues. The CDR3 DNA follows: TGCGCCAGCAGCCGAAGACCGGGACTAGCGGACCTGAACTACAATGAGCAGTTCTTC. It specifies CASSRRPGLADLNYNEQFF.

V gene TRBV5-5 combines with J gene TRBJ2-4, with unresolved D. V lost 5 bases, J lost 0 bases, and 6 bases lay in between. The CDR3 is 13 amino acids. Germline V gives CDR1 SGHKS, CDR2 YYEKEE (reference sequence). CDR3 protein: CASSGLAKNIQYF. The CDR3 nucleotides read TGTGCCAGCAGTGGGCTAGCCAAAAACATTCAGTACTTC.

The chain carries TRBV2 and TRBJ2-7; D uncertain. The germline CDR1 and CDR2 sequences are SNHLY and FYNNEI. V lost 7 bases and J 0 bases, leaving 4 bases between the germline ends. The CDR3 totals 11 residues. This chain's CDR3 is CASTSSYEQYF. CDR3 nucleotides: TGTGCCAGCACGAGCTCCTACGAGCAGTACTTC.

The V and J genes are TRBV11-2 and TRBJ2-1, with D possibly matching TRBD2 (6 bases). This CDR3 has 15 amino acids. V lost 0 bases and J lost 6, with 12 bases in between. Looked up from germline, CDR1 is SGHAT and CDR2 is FQNNGV. The CDR3 sequence: CASSLDVTSINEQFF. The DNA for the CDR3 is TGTGCCAGCAGCTTAGACGTGACTAGTATCAATGAGCAGTTCTTC.